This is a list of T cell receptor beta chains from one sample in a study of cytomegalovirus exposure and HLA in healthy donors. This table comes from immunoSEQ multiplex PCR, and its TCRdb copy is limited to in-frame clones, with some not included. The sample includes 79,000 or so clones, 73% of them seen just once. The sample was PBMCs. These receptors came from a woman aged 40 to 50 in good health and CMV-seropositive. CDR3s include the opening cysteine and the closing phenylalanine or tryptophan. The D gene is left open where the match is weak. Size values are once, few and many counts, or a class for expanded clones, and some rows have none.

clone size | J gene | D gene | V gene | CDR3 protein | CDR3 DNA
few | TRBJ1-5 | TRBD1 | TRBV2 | CASSGEGAGNQPQHF | TGTGCCAGCAGTGGAGAGGGGGCTGGAAATCAGCCCCAGCATTTT
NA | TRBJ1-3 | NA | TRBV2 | CASSAGGSAGNTIYF | TGTGCCAGCAGTGCGGGGGGATCAGCGGGAAACACCATATATTTT
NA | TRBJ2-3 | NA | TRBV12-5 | CASGLVQGTSTDTQYF | TGTGCTAGTGGTTTGGTACAGGGAACTAGCACAGATACGCAGTATTTT
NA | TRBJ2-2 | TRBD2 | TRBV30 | CACNFVGLAGLSGELFF | TGTGCCTGTAACTTTGTGGGACTAGCGGGGTTGAGCGGGGAGCTGTTTTTT
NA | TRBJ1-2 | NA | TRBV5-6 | CASSFGTGIQGGYTF | TGTGCCAGCAGCTTCGGAACAGGGATACAGGGTGGCTACACCTTC
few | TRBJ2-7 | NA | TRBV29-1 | CSVEFTGNYEQYF | TGCAGCGTTGAATTTACAGGAAACTACGAGCAGTACTTC
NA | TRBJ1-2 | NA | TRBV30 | CAWAPPGTPLHGYTF | TGTGCCTGGGCACCACCGGGGACACCTTTACATGGCTACACCTTC
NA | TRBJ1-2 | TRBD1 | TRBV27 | CASGAGQGASNYGYTF | TGTGCCAGCGGAGCGGGACAGGGGGCTTCGAACTATGGCTACACCTTC
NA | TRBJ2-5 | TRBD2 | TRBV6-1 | CASSQGLAGYQETQYF | TGTGCCAGCAGTCAAGGACTAGCGGGGTACCAAGAGACCCAGTACTTC
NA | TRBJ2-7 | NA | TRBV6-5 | CASTERASYEQYF | TGTGCCAGCACTGAGCGCGCTTCCTACGAGCAGTACTTC
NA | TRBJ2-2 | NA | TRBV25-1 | CASSEQRLAGELFF | TGTGCCAGCAGTGAACAACGACTAGCCGGGGAGCTGTTTTTT
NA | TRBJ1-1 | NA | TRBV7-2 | CASSLVSLTEAFF | TGTGCCAGCAGCTTAGTAAGCTTAACTGAAGCTTTCTTT
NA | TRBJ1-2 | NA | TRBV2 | CASSPWGVGYTF | TGTGCCAGCAGTCCCTGGGGAGTCGGCTACACCTTC
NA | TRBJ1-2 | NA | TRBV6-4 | CASIPGEGYTF | TGTGCCAGCATCCCAGGGGAAGGCTACACCTTC
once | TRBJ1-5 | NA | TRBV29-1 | CSVGAGNQPQHF | TGCAGCGTTGGGGCGGGGAATCAGCCCCAGCATTTT
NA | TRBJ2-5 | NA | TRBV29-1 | CSVATMAGAETQYF | TGCAGCGTGGCTACGATGGCAGGGGCAGAGACCCAGTACTTC
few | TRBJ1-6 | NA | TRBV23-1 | CAKHFHPGEAASYNSPLHF | TGCGCCAAGCACTTTCACCCAGGGGAAGCGGCCTCCTATAATTCACCCCTCCACTTT
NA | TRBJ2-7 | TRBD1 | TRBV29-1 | CSANTGTGAYEQYF | TGCAGCGCCAATACCGGGACAGGAGCCTACGAGCAGTACTTC
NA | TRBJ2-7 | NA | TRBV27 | CASRLPGETYEQYF | TGTGCCAGCAGATTACCGGGAGAAACCTACGAGCAGTACTTC
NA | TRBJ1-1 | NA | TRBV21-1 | CASSPLSEAFF | TGTGCCAGCAGCCCTTTATCTGAAGCTTTCTTT
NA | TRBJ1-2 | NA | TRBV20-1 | CSARQNYGYTF | TGCAGTGCTAGACAAAACTATGGCTACACCTTC
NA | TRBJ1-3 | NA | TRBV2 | CASSVTGPSGNTIYF | TGTGCCAGCAGTGTCACAGGGCCCTCTGGAAACACCATATATTTT
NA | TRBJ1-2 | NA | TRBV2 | CASSEWGTFYTF | TGTGCCAGCAGTGAATGGGGCACTTTCTACACCTTC
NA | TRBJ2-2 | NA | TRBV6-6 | CASSYARGNTGELFF | TGTGCCAGCAGTTACGCCCGGGGGAACACCGGGGAGCTGTTTTTT
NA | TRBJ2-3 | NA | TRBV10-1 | CATRRTSSSTDTQYF | TGCGCTACTCGCCGCACTAGCTCTAGCACAGATACGCAGTATTTT
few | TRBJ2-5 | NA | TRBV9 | CASSPHRGGETQYF | TGTGCCAGCAGCCCCCACAGGGGAGGTGAGACCCAGTACTTC
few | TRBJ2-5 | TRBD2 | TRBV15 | CATSRALAGARETQYF | TGTGCCACCAGCAGGGCCCTAGCGGGGGCCAGAGAGACCCAGTACTTC
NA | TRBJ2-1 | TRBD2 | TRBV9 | CASSAFSGRSNNEQFF | TGTGCCAGCAGCGCCTTTAGCGGGAGGTCCAACAATGAGCAGTTCTTC
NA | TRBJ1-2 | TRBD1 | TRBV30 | CAWSVRTGSFSNYGYTF | TGTGCCTGGAGTGTTAGGACAGGGAGCTTTTCCAACTATGGCTACACCTTC
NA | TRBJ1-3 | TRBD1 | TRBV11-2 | CASSLESAGQGSGNTIYF | TGTGCCAGCAGCTTAGAGTCTGCAGGACAGGGATCTGGAAACACCATATATTTT
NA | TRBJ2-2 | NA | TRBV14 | CASSLPGSGELFF | TGTGCCAGCAGCCTCCCCGGGTCCGGGGAGCTGTTTTTT
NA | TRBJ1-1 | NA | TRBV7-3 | CASSYSPGQLAFF | TGTGCCAGCAGCTATTCCCCCGGACAGTTGGCTTTCTTT
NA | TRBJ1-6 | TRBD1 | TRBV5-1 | CASSPDRNPRALHF | TGCGCCAGCAGCCCGGACAGGAACCCGAGGGCCCTCCACTTT
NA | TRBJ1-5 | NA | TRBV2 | CASRLQGAQPQHF | TGTGCCAGCAGGCTACAGGGCGCGCAGCCCCAGCATTTT
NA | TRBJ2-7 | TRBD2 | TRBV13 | CASSLGGRAYEQYF | TGTGCCAGCAGCTTAGGCGGGAGGGCCTACGAGCAGTACTTC
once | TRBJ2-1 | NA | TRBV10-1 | CASSESSGRFREQFF | TGCGCCAGCAGTGAGAGTAGCGGCCGATTTAGAGAGCAGTTCTTC
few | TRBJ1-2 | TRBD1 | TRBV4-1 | CASSQDLSGTGELGYTF | TGCGCCAGCAGCCAAGATCTATCGGGGACAGGTGAACTCGGCTACACCTTC
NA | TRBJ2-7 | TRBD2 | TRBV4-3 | CASSNSPTSGSDEQYF | TGCGCCAGCAGCAACAGCCCCACTAGCGGGAGTGACGAGCAGTACTTC
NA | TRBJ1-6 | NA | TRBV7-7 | CASSLNSNSPLHF | TGTGCTAGCAGCCTGAACAGTAATTCACCCCTCCACTTT
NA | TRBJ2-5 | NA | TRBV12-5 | CASGPGTLWETQYF | TGTGCTAGTGGTCCCGGGACACTGTGGGAGACCCAGTACTTC
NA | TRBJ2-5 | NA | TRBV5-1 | CASSSTGSQETQYF | TGCGCCAGCAGCTCGACAGGCAGCCAAGAGACCCAGTACTTC
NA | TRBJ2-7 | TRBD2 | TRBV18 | CASSPVGTSGSEQYF | TGTGCCAGCTCCCCGGTGGGAACTAGCGGGAGCGAGCAGTACTTC
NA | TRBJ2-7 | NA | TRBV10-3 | CAISDQRVSYEQYF | TGTGCCATCAGTGACCAGCGCGTCTCCTACGAGCAGTACTTC